One sample yielded the 8 T cell receptor beta chains listed below, sequenced in a study of blood T cell repertoires in COVID-19. Sequenced by immunoSEQ multiplex PCR; TCRdb stores in-frame clones only, minus some. Of about 160,000 clones in the sample, more than 80% are singletons; the top ten hold approximately 2.8%. The sample consisted of peripheral blood. The receptor source for this set is a man between 60 and 75 years old with acute or convalescent COVID-19.

This chain joins TRBV4-1 and TRBJ1-1; D possibly corresponds to TRBD1 (5 bases). Germline V gives CDR1 MGHRA, CDR2 YSYEKL. The V end was cut by 4 bases, the J end by 0 bases, with 18 bases between. This CDR3 spans 17 amino acids. CDR3 protein: CASSLYPRASMNTEAFF. DNA of the CDR3: TGCGCCAGCAGCCTATACCCCAGGGCGAGCATGAACACTGAAGCTTTCTTT.

This rearrangement joins TRBV7-9 to TRBJ1-6; no clear D gene. Germline CDR1 is SEHNR and CDR2 is FQNEAQ (reference sequence). The V end lost 3 bases, the J end lost 5 bases, and 8 bases lay between the germline ends. The CDR3 has 14 amino acids. The CDR3 DNA reads TGTGCCAGCAGCTTGGACGGGAATAATTCACCCCTCCACTTT. The encoded protein is CASSLDGNNSPLHF.

The rearrangement joins TRBV6-4 to TRBJ1-2; TRBD1 might be the D (5 bases). The germline V gene has CDR1 MRHNA and CDR2 SNTAGT. Deletions cut 5 bases from V and 8 bases from J, with 15 bases between. The CDR3 spans 13 residues. Here the CDR3 DNA reads TGTGCCAGCAGTTACGACAGAATCAGCGGCTACACCTTC. It encodes CASSYDRISGYTF.

As regards this clone: One junction end disagrees with the germline gene, perhaps due to a read error. The chain is built from TRBV5-8 and TRBJ2-7; D is perhaps TRBD1 (6 bases). Germline V lookup: CDR1 SGHTS, CDR2 YDEGEE. CDR3 length equals 11 residues. The CDR3 DNA follows: TGTGCCAGCAGCCGAGCCCCGGGACATCGTTTC. Protein: CASSRAPGHRF.

The rearrangement uses TRBV7-9 and TRBJ1-2; TRBD1 agrees at 9 bases. Per the germline V gene, CDR1 is SEHNR and CDR2 is FQNEAQ (reference sequence). Trimming cost V 2 bases and J 1 base; bases outside gene matches: 2. The CDR3 runs to 15 residues. The CDR3 loop reads CASSLLTGGNYGYTF. The DNA of the CDR3 is TGTGCCAGCAGCTTATTGACAGGGGGTAACTATGGCTACACCTTC.

This chain connects TRBV9 to TRBJ1-2, with D tentatively TRBD1 (5 bases). The length of the CDR3 is 13 residues. Trimming pared 4 bases from V and 6 bases from J, leaving 13 bases between. CDR1 and CDR2 from the germline V gene are SGDLS and YYNGEE. CDR3 bases: TGTGCCAGCAGCCGACTAGGGGCGGATGGCTACACCTTC. Protein: CASSRLGADGYTF. The whole variable domain, filled in from reference TRBV9 and TRBJ1-2, reads DSGVTQTPKHLITATGQRVTLRCSPRSGDLSVYWYQQSLDQGLQFLIQYYNGEERAKGNILERFSAQQFPDLHSELNLSSLELGDSALYFCASSRLGADGYTFGSGTRLTVV.

V is TRBV20-1 and J is TRBJ1-1; D gene uncertain. CDR1 DFQATT and CDR2 SNEGSKA come from the germline V gene (reference sequence). Trimming cost V 1 base and J 8 bases, with 8 bases left between them. There are 11 residues in the CDR3. CDR3 region: CSARGTVEAFF. The CDR3 DNA reads as TGCAGTGCTAGAGGAACAGTGGAAGCTTTCTTT.

V and J are TRBV5-4 and TRBJ1-2; the match to TRBD1 covers 8 bases. J was trimmed by 0 bases and V by 4 bases; bases with no gene match: 8. The CDR3 loop spans 16 amino acids. Per the germline V gene, CDR1 is SGHNT and CDR2 is YYREEE (reference sequence). The CDR3 protein is CASSPLGQGTNYGYTF. CDR3 nucleotides: TGTGCCAGCAGCCCTCTTGGACAGGGAACTAACTATGGCTACACCTTC.